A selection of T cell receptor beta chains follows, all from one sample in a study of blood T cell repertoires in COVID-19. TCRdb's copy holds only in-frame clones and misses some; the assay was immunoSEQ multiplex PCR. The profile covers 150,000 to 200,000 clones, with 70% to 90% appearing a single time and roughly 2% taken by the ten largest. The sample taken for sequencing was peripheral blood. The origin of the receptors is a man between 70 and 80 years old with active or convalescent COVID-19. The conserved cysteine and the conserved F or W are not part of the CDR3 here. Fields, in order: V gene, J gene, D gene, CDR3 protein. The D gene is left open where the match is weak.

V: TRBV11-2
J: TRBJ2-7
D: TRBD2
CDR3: ASSLGGSISYYEQY

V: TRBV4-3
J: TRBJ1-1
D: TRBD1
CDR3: ASSRTGTEAF

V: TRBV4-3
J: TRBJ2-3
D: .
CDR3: ASSQDSRDRGDTQY

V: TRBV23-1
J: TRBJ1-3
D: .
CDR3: ASAKGNSSGNTIY

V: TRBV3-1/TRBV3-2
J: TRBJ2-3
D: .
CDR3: ASSQVSFYTDTQY

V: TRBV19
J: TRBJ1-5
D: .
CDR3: ASSIATAGRNQPQH

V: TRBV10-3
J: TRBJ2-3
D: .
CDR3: ALGSGTDTQY

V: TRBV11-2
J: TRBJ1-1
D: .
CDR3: ASSLTQGGTEAF

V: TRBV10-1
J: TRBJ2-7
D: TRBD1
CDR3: ASRTSGTGGYEQY

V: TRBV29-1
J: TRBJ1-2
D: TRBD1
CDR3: SVGDRNYGYT

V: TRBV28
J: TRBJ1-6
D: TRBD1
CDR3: ASTGQGALGNSPLH

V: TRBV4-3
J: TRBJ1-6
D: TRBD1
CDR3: ASSQQVPGTVMSPLH

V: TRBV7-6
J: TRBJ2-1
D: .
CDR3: ASSPREVSREQF

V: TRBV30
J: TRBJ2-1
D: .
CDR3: AWSVQYNEQF

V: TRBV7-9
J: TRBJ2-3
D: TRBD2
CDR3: ASSPGGDTQY

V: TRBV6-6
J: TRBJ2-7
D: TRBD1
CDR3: ASSYTGDEQY

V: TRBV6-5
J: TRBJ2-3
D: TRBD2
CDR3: ASSIGGGQDTQY

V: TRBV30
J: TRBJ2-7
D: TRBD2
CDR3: AWRVLAGAYEQY

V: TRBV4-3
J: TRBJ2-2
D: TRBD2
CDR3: ASSQLAGDFTGELF